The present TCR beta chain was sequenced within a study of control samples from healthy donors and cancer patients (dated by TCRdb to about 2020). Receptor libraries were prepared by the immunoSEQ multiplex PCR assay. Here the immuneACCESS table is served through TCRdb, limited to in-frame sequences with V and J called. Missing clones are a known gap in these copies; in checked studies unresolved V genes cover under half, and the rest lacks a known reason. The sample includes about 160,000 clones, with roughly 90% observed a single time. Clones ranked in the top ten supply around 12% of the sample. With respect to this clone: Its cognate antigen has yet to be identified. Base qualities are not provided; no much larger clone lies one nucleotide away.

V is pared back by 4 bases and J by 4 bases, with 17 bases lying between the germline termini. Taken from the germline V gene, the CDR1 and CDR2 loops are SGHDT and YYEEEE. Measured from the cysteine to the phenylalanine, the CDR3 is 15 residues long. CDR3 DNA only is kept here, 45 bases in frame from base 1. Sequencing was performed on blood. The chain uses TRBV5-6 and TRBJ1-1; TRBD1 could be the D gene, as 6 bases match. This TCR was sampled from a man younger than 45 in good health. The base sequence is TGTGCCAGCAGCCTTCGGGGGCGCGTGGGCACTGAAGCTTTCTTT. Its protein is CASSLRGRVGTEAFF.